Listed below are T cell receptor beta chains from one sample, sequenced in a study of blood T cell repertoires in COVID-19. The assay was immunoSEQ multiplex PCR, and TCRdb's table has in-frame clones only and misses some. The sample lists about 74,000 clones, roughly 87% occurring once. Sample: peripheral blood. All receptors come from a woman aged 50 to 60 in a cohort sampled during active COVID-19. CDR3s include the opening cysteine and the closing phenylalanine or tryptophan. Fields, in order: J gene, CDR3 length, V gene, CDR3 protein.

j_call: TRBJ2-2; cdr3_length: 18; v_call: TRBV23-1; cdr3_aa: CASSPVTRDRYCIGELFF
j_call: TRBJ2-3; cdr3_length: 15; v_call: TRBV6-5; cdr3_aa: CASSYSTESTDTQYF
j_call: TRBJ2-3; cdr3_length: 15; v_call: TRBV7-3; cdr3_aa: CASSLKVETSDTQYF
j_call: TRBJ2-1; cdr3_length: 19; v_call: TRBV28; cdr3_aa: CASSPLGTSGRRVLNEQFF
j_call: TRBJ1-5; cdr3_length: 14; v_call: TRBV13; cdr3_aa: CASSKTGDNQPQHF
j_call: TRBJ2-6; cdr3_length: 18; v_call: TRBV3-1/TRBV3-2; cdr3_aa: CASSQARQAFSGANVLTF
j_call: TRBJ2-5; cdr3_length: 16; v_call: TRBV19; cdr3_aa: CASSTGQGWGQETQYF
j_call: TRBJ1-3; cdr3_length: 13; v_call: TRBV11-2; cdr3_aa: CASSLDEVNTIYF
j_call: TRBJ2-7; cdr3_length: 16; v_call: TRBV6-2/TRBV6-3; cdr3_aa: CASSPQGGGSGYEQYF
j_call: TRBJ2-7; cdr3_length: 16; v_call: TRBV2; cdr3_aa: CASSEALGQGGNEQYF
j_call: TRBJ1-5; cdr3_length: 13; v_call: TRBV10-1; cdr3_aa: CASSPTGNQPQHF
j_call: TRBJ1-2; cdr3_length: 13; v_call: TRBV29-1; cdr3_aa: CSWRQGEIYGYTF
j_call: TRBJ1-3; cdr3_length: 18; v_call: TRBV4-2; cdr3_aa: CASSQRTGRLASGNTIYF
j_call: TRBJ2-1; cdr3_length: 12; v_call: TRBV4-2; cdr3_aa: CASGGFYNEQFF
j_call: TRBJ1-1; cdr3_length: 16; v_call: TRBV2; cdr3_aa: CASSSQFGRWNTEAFF